Each of the 24 T cell receptor beta chains below was sequenced from the same sample in a study of blood T cell repertoires in COVID-19. The method was immunoSEQ multiplex PCR; TCRdb's version includes in-frame clones alone and lacks a portion of them. The sample has about 110,000 clones; over 60% are singletons. The sequencing input was peripheral blood. All receptors derive from a woman of 80 years or more with acute or convalescent COVID-19.

This rearrangement joins TRBV24-1 to TRBJ2-1; 11 bases agree with TRBD2. Per the germline V gene, CDR1 is KGHDR and CDR2 is SFDVKD. The V segment lost 4 bases and the J segment 8 bases; nucleotides outside the gene matches: 15. There are 18 residues in the CDR3. The CDR3 bases are TGTGCCACCAGTGACTCCGGCCGGACAGTTAGCGGGGGGGATGAGCAGTTCTTC. Residues: CATSDSGRTVSGGDEQFF.

V and J are TRBV30 and TRBJ2-3; 8 nucleotides align to TRBD2. The CDR3 consists of 14 residues. Trimming took 5 bases from V and 1 from J; bases not matched to a gene: 5. Germline lookup yields CDR1 GTSNPN and CDR2 SVGIG (reference sequence). CDR3 coding DNA: TGTGCCTGGTCTACGGGAGGGGGCACAGATACGCAGTATTTT. Residues: CAWSTGGGTDTQYF.

The CDR3 reads CASRLTGENEKLFF. The CDR3 DNA follows: TGTGCCAGCAGGTTGACAGGGGAGAATGAAAAACTGTTTTTT. The chain employs TRBV28 and TRBJ1-4; TRBD1 agrees at 8 bases. Germline assignment: CDR1 MDHEN and CDR2 SYDVKM. The ends lost 6 bases at V and 5 bases at J; junction bases unmatched: 5. The CDR3 runs to 14 residues.

The rearrangement joins TRBV11-2 to TRBJ1-1, with 9 bases identical to TRBD1. The CDR3 runs 16 residues. Germline assignment: CDR1 SGHAT and CDR2 FQNNGV. J lost 0 bases, V lost 5 bases, and 7 bases had no gene match. CDR3 protein: CASSLGQGHLNTEAFF. CDR3 DNA: TGTGCCAGCAGCCTGGGACAGGGCCACTTGAACACTGAAGCTTTCTTT.

This clone was found once. The chain carries TRBV3-1 (or the pseudogene TRBV3-2) and TRBJ2-1, with 7 positions matching TRBD2. Germline lookup yields CDR1 LGHDT and CDR2 YNNKEL (reference sequence). CDR3 length equals 17 residues. The V and J ends lost 4 bases and 8 bases, in that order; junction bases with no gene match: 17. CDR3 residues: CASSLRVAGRAGDEQFF. CDR3 coding DNA: TGTGCCAGCAGCCTAAGAGTAGCGGGTCGGGCCGGGGATGAGCAGTTCTTC.

The rearrangement links TRBV7-2 to TRBJ1-5, with TRBD1 as a possible D gene (6 bases). Trimming cost V 1 base and J 7 bases, with 8 bases left between them. Germline V gene sequence: CDR1 SGHTA, CDR2 FQGNSA. The CDR3 length is 13 residues. The CDR3 DNA reads TGTGCCAGCAGCTTAGTACAGGGACAGCCCCAGCATTTT. The encoded protein is CASSLVQGQPQHF.

This clone occurred many times. CDR3 in DNA: TGTGCCAGCAGCCAAGATTATGGGGGCCAGCCCCAGCATTTT. Residues: CASSQDYGGQPQHF. The V gene is TRBV4-2, the J gene TRBJ1-5, with a tentative D call TRBD1 (6 bases). Germline V gene sequence: CDR1 LGHNA, CDR2 YNFKEQ. This CDR3 spans 14 amino acids. The germline V and J ends were trimmed by 0 bases and 7 bases, with 10 bases remaining between them.

The rearrangement joins TRBV4-2 to TRBJ2-1, with 8 positions matching TRBD2. The germline CDR1 and CDR2 sequences are LGHNA and YNFKEQ. V dropped 3 bases and J dropped 2; count of bases not matched to a gene: 6. CDR3 size: 16 residues. The CDR3 DNA follows: TGTGCCAGCAGCCAGGCGACTAGCGAGGCCTACAATGAGCAGTTCTTC. The encoded protein is CASSQATSEAYNEQFF.

This clone was detected only a few times. This rearrangement joins TRBV5-1 to TRBJ1-6, with 10 bases fitting TRBD1. The CDR3 covers 15 residues. The V segment lost 2 bases and the J segment 8 bases; nucleotides outside the gene matches: 4. Germline V gene lookup returns CDR1 SGHRS and CDR2 YFSETQ. CDR3 sequence: CASSLRGQGDSPLHF. The CDR3 DNA follows: TGCGCCAGCAGCTTACGTGGACAGGGGGATTCACCCCTCCACTTT.

This clone showed up just a few times. The gene calls are TRBV30 and TRBJ1-2; TRBD1 matches at 7 bases. Trimming took 2 bases from V and 4 from J; bases not matched to a gene: 1. Germline V lookup: CDR1 GTSNPN, CDR2 SVGIG (reference sequence). This CDR3 spans 12 amino acids. The CDR3 sequence is CAWSPGGYGYTF. As DNA, the CDR3 is TGTGCCTGGAGTCCAGGGGGCTATGGCTACACCTTC.

This chain uses TRBV6-6 with TRBJ2-5, with 11 bases aligning to TRBD2. V shed 5 bases, J shed 3 bases, and the junction held 11 bases outside the gene matches. Germline V gene sequence: CDR1 MNHNY, CDR2 SVGAGI (reference sequence). This CDR3 has 17 residues. CDR3 bases: TGTGCCAGCAGTCAGCTAGCGGGGGGTCCGGTAGAAGAGACCCAGTACTTC. This gives the protein CASSQLAGGPVEETQYF.

V usage is TRBV30 and J usage is TRBJ1-2; 9 bases fit TRBD1. From germline, CDR1 is GTSNPN and CDR2 SVGIG (reference sequence). With 1 base clipped from V and 8 bases from J, the junction kept 8 bases outside the gene matches. There are 14 residues in the CDR3. CDR3 sequence (DNA): TGTGCCTGGAGTGCTCTACAGGGGGCACAAGGCTACACCTTC. This codes for CAWSALQGAQGYTF.

This clone has a single count. The rearrangement links TRBV19 to TRBJ1-5, with 7 bases aligning to TRBD1. V gave up 6 bases and J gave up 6 bases; unmatched junction bases: 11. Germline CDR1 reads LNHDA; CDR2 reads SQIVND (reference sequence). The CDR3 spans 15 residues. DNA of the CDR3: TGTGCCAGTAGCTTAGGGACAGACCGGGCTCAGCCCCAGCATTTT. Translating gives CASSLGTDRAQPQHF. The full variable domain, its missing parts supplied by reference TRBV19 and TRBJ1-5, is DGGITQSPKYLFRKEGQNVTLSCEQNLNHDAMYWYRQDPGQGLRLIYYSQIVNDFQKGDIAEGYSVSREKKESFPLTVTSAQKNPTAFYLCASSLGTDRAQPQHFGDGTRLSIL.

The CDR3 sequence is CASNLAGSSYEQYF. CDR3 DNA sequence: TGTGCCAGCAACCTAGCGGGGAGCTCCTACGAGCAGTACTTC. This rearrangement joins TRBV5-4 to TRBJ2-7; 9 positions agree with TRBD2. V trimming: 6 bases; J trimming: 0 bases; junction bases outside the gene matches: 4. This CDR3 is 14 amino acids long. CDR1 is SGHNT and CDR2 is YYREEE in the germline V gene (reference sequence).

This clone was counted only a few times. The rearrangement links TRBV6-5 to TRBJ1-3, with D perhaps matching TRBD1 (6 bases). The CDR3 is 14 amino acids. V lost 6 bases to trimming and J lost 4 bases, with 13 bases between them. Germline CDR1 MNHEY, CDR2 SVGAGI. The DNA for the CDR3 is TGTGCCAGCAGGCCTCACAGGGACGGAAACACCATATATTTT. Translating it yields CASRPHRDGNTIYF.

The chain links TRBV29-1 to TRBJ2-1; maybe TRBD2 (6 bases). V was cut by 4 bases and J by 6 bases, with 16 bases left in between. The CDR3 is made up of 14 amino acids. Germline V gene lookup returns CDR1 SQVTM and CDR2 ANQGSEA. The CDR3 here is CSVGRRAGFNEQFF. CDR3 coding DNA: TGCAGCGTTGGTCGGAGGGCCGGGTTCAATGAGCAGTTCTTC.

The V gene is TRBV12-5, the J gene TRBJ1-1, with D maybe TRBD1 (5 bases). This CDR3 spans 14 amino acids. Germline CDR1 and CDR2: LGHNT and FRNRAP. V shed 6 bases and J shed 1 base, with 12 bases lying between them. The CDR3 coding sequence is TGTGCTAGTGGCTCCAGGGCAGGGAACACTGAAGCTTTCTTT. It encodes CASGSRAGNTEAFF.

The gene calls are TRBV5-6 and TRBJ2-5; D gene ambiguous. CDR1 SGHDT and CDR2 YYEEEE come from the germline V gene. Trimming left V 6 bases short and J 5 bases short, with 14 bases between. The CDR3 runs to 13 residues. The CDR3 protein is CASKLVMRETQYF. The DNA of the CDR3 is TGTGCCAGCAAGTTGGTGATGAGGGAGACCCAGTACTTC.

The J gene is TRBJ1-1, the V gene TRBV7-9; D remains ambiguous. This CDR3 has 13 residues. Germline V gives CDR1 SEHNR, CDR2 FQNEAQ (reference sequence). With 5 bases removed from V and 0 bases from J, the gap between germline ends came to 7 bases. The CDR3 nucleotides are TGTGCCAGCAGCCCGCGTATGAACACTGAAGCTTTCTTT. Translation: CASSPRMNTEAFF.

This rearrangement joins TRBV11-2 to TRBJ2-7, with D possibly TRBD1 on 5 matching bases. The V and J ends lost 2 bases and 3 bases respectively, with 8 bases between them. Germline V CDR1 and CDR2: SGHAT, FQNNGV. CDR3 length equals 13 residues. DNA for the CDR3: TGTGCCAGCAGCTTACGGCAGGGCTACGAGCAGTACTTC. It translates to CASSLRQGYEQYF. Variable domain in full (rest from reference TRBV11-2 and TRBJ2-7): EAGVAQSPRYKIIEKRQSVAFWCNPISGHATLYWYQQILGQGPKLLIQFQNNGVVDDSQLPKDRFSAERLKGVDSTLKIQPAKLEDSAVYLCASSLRQGYEQYFGPGTRLTVT.

The rearrangement joins TRBV6-5 to TRBJ2-1; the match to TRBD2 covers 9 bases. CDR3 length: 15 residues. Germline V CDR1 and CDR2: MNHEY, SVGAGI. V lost 5 bases to trimming and J lost 4 bases; unmatched junction nucleotides: 6. As DNA, the CDR3 is TGTGCCAGCAGTAGAGAGCTAGCGGGATACAATGAGCAGTTCTTC. It is translated as CASSRELAGYNEQFF.

The chain links TRBV13 to TRBJ2-3; 7 positions agree with TRBD2. V shed 2 bases and J 0 bases; nucleotides not matched to a gene: 5. Germline CDR1 is PRHDT and CDR2 is FYEKMQ (reference sequence). This CDR3 comprises 16 residues. The chain's CDR3 is CASSLRLAASTDTQYF. In DNA, the CDR3 is TGTGCCAGCAGCTTAAGGCTAGCGGCTAGCACAGATACGCAGTATTTT. Filled out from reference TRBV13 and TRBJ2-3, the complete variable domain reads AAGVIQSPRHLIKEKRETATLKCYPIPRHDTVYWYQQGPGQDPQFLISFYEKMQSDKGSIPDRFSAQQFSDYHSELNMSSLELGDSALYFCASSLRLAASTDTQYFGPGTRLTVL.

This sequence joins TRBV7-2 and TRBJ2-7; 10 bases map to TRBD1. Trimming cost V 10 bases and J 4 bases; bases outside gene matches: 10. Germline CDR1 and CDR2: SGHTA and FQGNSA. CDR3 length: 14 amino acids. The CDR3: CATSSGQGLYEQYF. CDR3 in DNA: TGTGCCACCTCGTCGGGACAGGGGCTTTACGAGCAGTACTTC.

The rearrangement uses TRBV27 and TRBJ2-2; no reliable D call. The CDR3 extends over 14 amino acids. Germline V gene sequence: CDR1 MNHEY, CDR2 SMNVEV (reference sequence). V gave up 3 bases and J gave up 6 bases, with 11 bases separating them. The CDR3 reads CASSFTYSAGELFF. The CDR3 DNA follows: TGTGCCAGCAGTTTCACATATTCTGCCGGGGAGCTGTTTTTT.